This T cell receptor (beta chain) stems from a study of cytomegalovirus exposure and HLA in healthy donors (TCRdb year 2017). Regarding the research as a whole: An earlier analysis of some 600 of the donors reported 250 to 350 Gb of sequence data and some 110 million unique TCR beta sequences obtained from some 200 million T cells. An early release covering approximately 600 HLA-typed donors comprised about 290 gigabases of sequencing data and some 79 million unique TCR sequences. Of the 350 to 400 genotyped donors, roughly 85% fell in the genetic ancestry cluster associated with self-reported Caucasian donors. The aim of the study was to test whether cataloging public T cell receptors could identify signatures of past pathogen exposure. The study used immunosequencing to profile the T cell repertoires of approximately 640 subjects and linked those repertoires to cytomegalovirus serostatus. Along with the approximately 700-subject first cohort, a separate validation cohort of roughly 110 different subjects was used. To predict cytomegalovirus infection status, the study brought together high-throughput TCR immunosequencing, statistical association of individual TCRs with disease status, and machine learning. A later analysis re-examined previously published TCR beta repertoires from more than 600 donors and added high-resolution HLA genotyping to investigate patterns of TCR occurrence. In the later analysis, no new phenotypic data were used to find candidate immune exposures; instead, reliance was placed on TCR beta sequences and their occurrence across donors. An earlier analysis of approximately 580 of the donors used high-throughput TCR beta sequencing to judge whether each TCR beta V gene segment behaved as functional or pseudogenic. Donor age, sex, ethnicity and CMV serostatus were collected together with the repertoire data. A later genetic analysis used genome-wide SNP genotypes for about 65% of the 666 donors, treating that subset as a discovery cohort. Every discovery cohort repertoire had been produced on one sequencing platform. HLA typing included class I and class II loci at four-digit resolution. Typing coverage differed by locus: A, B, C, DRB1 and DQB1 were typed in about 620-630 donors, DQA1 in about 550, DPA1 in 600 to 610, and DPB1 in around 440. About five DR-DQ haplotypes were treated as single units for association and clustering because of strong linkage in the cohort. On average, roughly 240,000 unique TCR beta nucleotide sequences were sequenced per donor among about 400 genotyped donors of the cohort, with 15% to 20% of those sequences being non-productive. General conclusions and limits of the study: The authors suggested that the approach could potentially be extended to other disease states and immunological phenotypes. The sequencing pipeline was judged likely to have produced a cluster of highly shared sequence variants as a technical artifact. A further reported finding was that TCR beta sequences accurately predicted the HLA-A and HLA-B alleles for most subjects in the first cohort. Sequencing depth was assumed to be roughly uniform across donors in the presence/absence analyses, though that assumption may not hold. In a later analysis, HLA-associated TCR beta chains were found to be more clonally expanded and to have lower generation probabilities than equally common non-associated chains. The cohort was sequenced for TCR beta chains only, and without alpha or paired-chain data the features that could be detected were limited. In an earlier analysis of fewer than 750 of the donors, most TCR beta V segments were observed in productive rearrangements about 87% or about 30% of the time, broadly matching IMGT annotations. According to a later analysis, most CMV-associated TCR beta chains appeared to be HLA-restricted, and the HLA associations seemed to be driven largely by CMV exposure. A later genetic analysis reported fewer N-insertions in productive TCRs among donors in an Asian-associated ancestry cluster than the roughly 700-donor mean. When HLA alleles, especially DR and DQ, strongly co-occurred, attributing TCR associations to individual alleles was difficult. Because counts were too low, roughly 16 rarely observed V segments, including chromosome 9 orphons, were excluded from the earlier analysis of fewer than 650 of the donors. An association between a missense DCLRE1C variant and V-gene and J-gene trimming of TCR beta chains was found in a later genetic analysis and replicated in an independent cohort. In the study, about 150 TCR beta chains were listed as associated with cytomegalovirus. A later analysis reported that several top co-occurrence clusters appeared linked to parvovirus B19, influenza, CMV and Epstein-Barr virus. In a later analysis, around 17,000 TCR beta sequences were associated with specific HLA alleles at a false discovery rate of 0.05. Three of the identified cytomegalovirus-associated TCR beta chains were confirmed in vitro to be specific for cytomegalovirus antigens. A later analysis found that TCR association rates varied across HLA loci, with DRB1 alleles showing the most associated TCRs and HLA-C alleles the fewest. Because HLA typing was unavailable for some donors at each locus, only the typed subset was used in association tests. While some public TCRs were present in many individuals, most TCR sequences turned up only very rarely across donors. For the cohort, immune exposure information was limited to CMV serostatus. Correlated functional status among segregating V segments might be attributable to linkage disequilibrium, but an unknown experimental factor could not be ruled out. Because the 87-base-pair reads could not distinguish some IMGT-functional V segments, including TRBV6-2 and TRBV6-3, those segments were excluded. The classifier was reported to diagnose cytomegalovirus status with high specificity and sensitivity in both the original cohort and the validation cohort.

The cohort consisted of 666 healthy bone marrow donors. At the time of sampling, all cohort members were nominally healthy, though unrecorded immune exposures were likely present. The donor was CMV seropositive and belonged to the group of about 290 seropositive cohort members. A peripheral blood sample was provided by each donor, and peripheral blood mononuclear cells were used for TCR beta sequencing. Genomic DNA was extracted from the blood cell samples with the Qiagen DNeasy Blood Extraction Kit. From the cysteine up to the phenylalanine, the CDR3 has a length of 12 residues. The retained sequence is limited to the CDR3, 36 bases, with the frame set at the first base. The V end loses 8 bases and the J end loses 4 bases, and a stretch of 9 bases separates them. Per the germline V gene, MDHEN is the CDR1 and SYDVKM is the CDR2. Library creation used the immunoSEQ multiplex PCR assay. The multiplex PCR relied on a mix of 60 forward primers for TCR Vbeta segments and 13 reverse primers for TCR Jbeta segments. The CDR3 region of rearranged TCR beta genes was amplified from genomic DNA with a multiplex PCR assay. The Illumina HiSeq System was used to sequence the amplified TCR beta libraries as 87-base-pair reads. On the authors' methods: In a later analysis, approximately 74 million unique TCR beta chains were counted across the roughly 610 repertoires, and around 11 million of these chains were shared by at least two donors. Raw reads were error-corrected and collapsed into unique sequences by a nearest-neighbor algorithm in which closely related sequences were merged to remove PCR and sequencing errors. CDR3 sequences were aligned to IMGT reference sequences to assign V, D and J gene segments. For a sequence to be retained, a match of at least six nucleotides was required to both a V gene segment and a J gene segment. Rearrangements were called productive when the CDR3 lacked stop codons and stayed in frame with V and J; all others were non-productive. Following IMGT convention, CDR3 was defined as the stretch from the second conserved V-encoded cysteine to the conserved J-encoded phenylalanine. The earlier analysis of 587 of the donors excluded sequences that lacked an unambiguous match to a single V gene segment. In an earlier analysis of 587 of the donors, V segments were called functional above 56.7% productive rearrangements and were called segregating when the between-donor standard deviation exceeded 5%. A statistical classification framework was developed to diagnose cytomegalovirus status using the catalog of TCR beta chain sequences. In a later analysis, TCR nucleotide sequences were compared against IMGT/GENE-DB human TR gene sequences so that V and J genes could be assigned. Using the TCRdist pipeline, a later analysis assigned CDR3 sequences along with most-parsimonious VDJ recombination scenarios. A later analysis defined each TCR beta chain by its CDR3 amino acid sequence plus V-gene family, and excluded reads lacking a unique V-gene family. A later analysis removed roughly 590 highly shared, low-generation-probability nucleotide sequences to deal with suspected cross-contamination and a sequencing artifact. For each public chain, a later analysis derived a clonal expansion index from normalized ranks of inferred template counts within each repertoire. In a later analysis, generation probabilities were computed with a VDJ recombination model fitted to out-of-frame rearrangements, and the resulting probabilities were checked against IGoR. In a later analysis, TCR-TCR, TCR-HLA and TCR-CMV co-occurrence was scored with hypergeometric tests, and a repertoire-size bias correction was applied to TCR pairs. In a later analysis, false discovery rates were estimated by permuting HLA or CMV assignments 20 times. In a later analysis, co-occurring TCRs were grouped using DBSCAN, and TCRdist sequence similarity was added for clustering within HLA-allele-positive subsets. For co-occurrence clustering, repertoires with fewer than 30,000 or more than 120,000 public chains were excluded, along with five repertoires with anomalous nucleotide sharing. Sourced from immuneACCESS, this table was stored by TCRdb with only in-frame sequences that have V and J called. A share of the clones is absent; for the studies checked, an unresolved V gene accounts for under half, and the remainder has no known explanation. V and J calls and clone size are copied from that table; D and trimming were computed from the DNA. The sample table holds some 130,000 clones, of which around 77% were seen once. The ten largest clones take up about 4.3% of the sample.

On this clone itself: Its target antigen remains unknown. The record has no base qualities; no much larger clone is one base away.

The chain is made from TRBV28 and TRBJ1-5; no D gene is confidently identified. The receptor was derived from a male donor in good health and CMV-seropositive. Material for sequencing was PBMCs. The DNA reads as follows: TGTGCCAGCCAAGGGAGAAATCAGCCCCAGCATTTT. The translation is CASQGRNQPQHF.